This T cell receptor beta chain came from a study of cytomegalovirus exposure and HLA in healthy donors. Study-wide points: Testing in vitro showed three CMV-associated chains specific for CMV antigens. In a later analysis, CMV-associated beta chains were mostly HLA-associated, it appeared.

As regards this clone: Its cognate antigen is unknown.

60 Vbeta and 13 Jbeta primers were used in PCR. Data came from immunoSEQ multiplex PCR; TCRdb stores just in-frame clones and leaves some out. The sample data list 21,000 or so clones. This CDR3 is built from 14 residues. Germline V gene data show CDR1 as KGHSH and CDR2 as LQKENI. V gave up 4 bases and J gave up 6 bases; unmatched junction bases: 8. Sequences were obtained from PBMCs. The rearrangement uses TRBV18 and TRBJ2-7, with TRBD1 identical over 8 bases. The TCR sequence derives from a man in his sixties in good health and CMV-seropositive. DNA for the CDR3: TGTGCCAGCTCACGAGACAGGGGAGTGGGCGAGCAGTACTTC. As protein: CASSRDRGVGEQYF.